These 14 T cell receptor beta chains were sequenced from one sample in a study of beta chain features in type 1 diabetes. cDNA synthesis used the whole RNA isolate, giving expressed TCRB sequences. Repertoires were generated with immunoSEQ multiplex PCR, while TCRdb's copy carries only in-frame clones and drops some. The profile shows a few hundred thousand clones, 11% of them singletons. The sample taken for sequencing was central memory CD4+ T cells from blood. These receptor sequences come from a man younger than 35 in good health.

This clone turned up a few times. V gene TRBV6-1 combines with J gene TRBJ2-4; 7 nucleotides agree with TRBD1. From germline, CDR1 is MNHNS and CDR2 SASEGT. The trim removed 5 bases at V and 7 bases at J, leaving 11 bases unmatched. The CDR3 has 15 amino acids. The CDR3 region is CASSPSLTGVNIQYF. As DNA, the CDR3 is TGTGCCAGCAGTCCTTCCCTTACAGGGGTCAACATTCAGTACTTC.

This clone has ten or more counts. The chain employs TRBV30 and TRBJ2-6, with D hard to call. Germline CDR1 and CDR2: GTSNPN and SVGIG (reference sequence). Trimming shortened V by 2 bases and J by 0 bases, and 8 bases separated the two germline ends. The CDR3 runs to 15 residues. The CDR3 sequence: CAWSNGHSGANVLTF. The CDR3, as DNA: TGTGCCTGGAGTAACGGTCACTCTGGGGCCAACGTCCTGACTTTC.

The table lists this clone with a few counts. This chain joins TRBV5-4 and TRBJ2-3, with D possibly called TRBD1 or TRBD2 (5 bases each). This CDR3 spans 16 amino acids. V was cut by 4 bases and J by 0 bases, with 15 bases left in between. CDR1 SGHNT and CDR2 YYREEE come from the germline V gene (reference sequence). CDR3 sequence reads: CASSPYGGASTDTQYF. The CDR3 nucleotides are TGTGCCAGCAGCCCCTATGGGGGAGCGAGCACAGATACGCAGTATTTT. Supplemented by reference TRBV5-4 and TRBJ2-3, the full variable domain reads ETGVTQSPTHLIKTRGQQVTLRCSSQSGHNTVSWYQQALGQGPQFIFQYYREEENGRGNFPPRFSGLQFPNYSSELNVNALELDDSALYLCASSPYGGASTDTQYFGPGTRLTVL.

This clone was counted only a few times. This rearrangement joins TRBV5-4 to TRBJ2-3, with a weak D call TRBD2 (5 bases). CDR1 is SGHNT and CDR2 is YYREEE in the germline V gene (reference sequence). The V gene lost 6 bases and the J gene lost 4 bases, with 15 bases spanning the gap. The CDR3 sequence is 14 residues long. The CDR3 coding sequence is TGTGCCAGCAAAAGTGGGAGTGATTCAGATACGCAGTATTTT. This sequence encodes CASKSGSDSDTQYF. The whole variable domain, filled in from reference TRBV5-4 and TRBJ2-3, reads ETGVTQSPTHLIKTRGQQVTLRCSSQSGHNTVSWYQQALGQGPQFIFQYYREEENGRGNFPPRFSGLQFPNYSSELNVNALELDDSALYLCASKSGSDSDTQYFGPGTRLTVL.

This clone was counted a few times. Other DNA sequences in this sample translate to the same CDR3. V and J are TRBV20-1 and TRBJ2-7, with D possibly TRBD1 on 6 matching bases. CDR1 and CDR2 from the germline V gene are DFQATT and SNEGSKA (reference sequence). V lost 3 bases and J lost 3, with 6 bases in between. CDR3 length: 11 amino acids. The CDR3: CSARDSYEQYF. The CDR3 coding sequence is TGCAGTGCTAGGGACAGCTACGAGCAGTACTTC.

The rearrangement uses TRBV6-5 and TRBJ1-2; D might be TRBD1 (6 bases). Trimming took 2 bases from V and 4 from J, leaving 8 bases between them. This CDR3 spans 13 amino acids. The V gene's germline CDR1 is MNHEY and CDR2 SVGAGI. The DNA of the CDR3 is TGTGCCAGCAGTTACGGAGGGGGCTATGGCTACACCTTC. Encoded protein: CASSYGGGYGYTF.

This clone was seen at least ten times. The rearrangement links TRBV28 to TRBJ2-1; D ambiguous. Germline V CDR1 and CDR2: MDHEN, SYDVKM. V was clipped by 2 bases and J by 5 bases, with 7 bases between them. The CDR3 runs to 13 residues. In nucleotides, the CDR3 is TGTGCCAGCAGTTTAAGGGTGCACAATGAGCAGTTCTTC. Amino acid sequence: CASSLRVHNEQFF.

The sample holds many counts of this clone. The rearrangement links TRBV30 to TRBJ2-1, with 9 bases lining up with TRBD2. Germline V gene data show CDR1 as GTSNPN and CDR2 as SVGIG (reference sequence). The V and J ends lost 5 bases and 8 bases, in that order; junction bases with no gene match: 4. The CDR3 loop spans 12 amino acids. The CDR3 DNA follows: TGTGCCTGGGGGACTAGCTGGCATGAGCAGTTCTTC. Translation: CAWGTSWHEQFF.

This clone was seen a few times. The CDR3 sequence is CASSVGYGAGGPNNEQFF. CDR3 nucleotide sequence: TGTGCCAGCAGCGTAGGATACGGGGCGGGAGGGCCTAATAATGAGCAGTTCTTC. V and J are TRBV9 and TRBJ2-1, with 9 positions matching TRBD2. Trimming at V came to 0 bases and at J to 7 bases, leaving 14 bases not matched to a gene. The length of the CDR3 is 18 residues. Germline-derived CDR1 and CDR2 are SGDLS and YYNGEE.

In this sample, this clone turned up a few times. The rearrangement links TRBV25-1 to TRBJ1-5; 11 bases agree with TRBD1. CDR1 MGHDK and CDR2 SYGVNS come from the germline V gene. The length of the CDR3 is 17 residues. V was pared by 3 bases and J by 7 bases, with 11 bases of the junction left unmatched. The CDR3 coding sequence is TGTGCCAGCAGTGACACCCGGGACAGGGGGGTCGGACAGCCCCAGCATTTT. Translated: CASSDTRDRGVGQPQHF.

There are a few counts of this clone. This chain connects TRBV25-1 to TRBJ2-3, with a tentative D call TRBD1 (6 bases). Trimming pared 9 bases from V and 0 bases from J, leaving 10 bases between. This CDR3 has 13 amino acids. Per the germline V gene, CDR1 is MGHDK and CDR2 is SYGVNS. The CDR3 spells CASRGFSTDTQYF. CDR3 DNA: TGTGCCAGTAGGGGGTTTAGCACAGATACGCAGTATTTT.

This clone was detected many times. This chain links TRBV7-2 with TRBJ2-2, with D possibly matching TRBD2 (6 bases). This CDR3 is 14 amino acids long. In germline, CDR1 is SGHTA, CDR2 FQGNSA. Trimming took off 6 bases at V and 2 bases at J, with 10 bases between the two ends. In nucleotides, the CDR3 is TGTGCCAGCAGTGCGGGACTTAACACCGGGGAGCTGTTTTTT. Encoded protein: CASSAGLNTGELFF.

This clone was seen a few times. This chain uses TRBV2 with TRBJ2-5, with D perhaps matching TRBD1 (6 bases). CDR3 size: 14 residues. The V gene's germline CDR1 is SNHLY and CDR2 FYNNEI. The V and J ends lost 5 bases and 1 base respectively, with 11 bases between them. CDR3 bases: TGTGCCAGCAGTAATGGACAGTTCCAAGAGACCCAGTACTTC. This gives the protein CASSNGQFQETQYF.

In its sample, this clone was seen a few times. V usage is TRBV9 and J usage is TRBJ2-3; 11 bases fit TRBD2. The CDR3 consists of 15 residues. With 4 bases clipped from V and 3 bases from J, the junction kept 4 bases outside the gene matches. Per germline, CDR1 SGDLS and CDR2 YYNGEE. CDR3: CASSWGLAETDTQYF. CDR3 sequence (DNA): TGTGCCAGCAGCTGGGGACTAGCGGAAACAGATACGCAGTATTTT.